This TCR beta chain was captured by sequencing in a study of blood T cell repertoires in COVID-19. Across the study: The United States, Italy and Spain provided the acute and convalescent COVID-19 samples.

Deletions cut 4 bases from V and 3 bases from J, with 2 bases between. There are 10 residues in the CDR3. Germline CDR1 SGHTS, CDR2 YDEGEE. Per the authors' pipeline: Reference gene primer amplification yielded estimated nucleated cell counts. Clones were sequenced by immunoSEQ multiplex PCR, and TCRdb holds only the in-frame ones, with some missing. V, J and clone size are taken as reported in that table, and D and trimming were inferred from the DNA itself. Among about 150,000 clones listed, roughly nine tenths were seen once. This clone was counted a few times. The chain uses TRBV5-8 and TRBJ2-7; D gene uncertain. The TCR comes from a man aged 60-69 years with acute or convalescent COVID-19. Sequencing input: peripheral blood. The CDR3 coding sequence is TGTGCCAGCAGCCACTACGAGCAGTACTTC. Protein product: CASSHYEQYF.